This T cell receptor (beta chain) was recorded in a study of cytomegalovirus exposure and HLA in healthy donors. Study-level results: A missense variant in DCLRE1C was later tied to TCR beta V- and J-gene trimming. In all likelihood, a cluster of highly shared sequence variants was a sequencing artifact. Most TCR sequences proved rare, with some public TCRs found in many donors. Productive status was seen about 90% or about 30% of the time for most TCR beta V segments in an earlier analysis.

Trimming left V 7 bases short and J 1 base short, with 18 bases between. In germline, CDR1 is SNHLY, CDR2 FYNNEI. This CDR3 contains 16 residues. Turning to this clone: Its antigen is as yet unknown.

Primers for the PCR totalled 60 Vbeta and 13 Jbeta. Measured with immunoSEQ multiplex PCR; TCRdb has only the in-frame clones, and not every one. The sample has some 83,000 clones, roughly 77% seen once. This sequence was found in a man in his sixties in good health and CMV-seronegative. The chain is built from TRBV2 and TRBJ2-3; possible D gene TRBD1, 6 bases. The sequenced material came from PBMCs. The CDR3 DNA follows: TGTGCCAGCAAAGACAGGACCCCAATCGGCACAGATACGCAGTATTTT. It is translated as CASKDRTPIGTDTQYF. Variable domain in full (rest from reference TRBV2 and TRBJ2-3): EPEVTQTPSHQVTQMGQEVILRCVPISNHLYFYWYRQILGQKVEFLVSFYNNEISEKSEIFDDQFSVERPDGSNFTLKIRSTKLEDSAMYFCASKDRTPIGTDTQYFGPGTRLTVL.